This TCR beta chain emerged from a study of beta chain features in type 1 diabetes (dated by TCRdb to between 2018 and 2020). Some background on the complete study: No differences in mean age, gender distribution, total cell number or subset yield were found between patients and healthy donors. Across all samples, fewer than 130 million sorted cells were examined, and cell number per subset correlated strongly with RNA yield. The study compared TCRB repertoires of sorted circulating CD4+ T cell subsets between recently diagnosed type 1 diabetes patients and matched healthy donors. Naive and central memory subsets were obtained from all 30 or so donors, but regulatory and stem cell-like memory subsets were isolated from only 8 patients and 8 healthy donors. Beyond this particular receptor, the publication reports: The naive, central memory and regulatory TCRB repertoires appeared to resemble one another more closely among patients than among healthy donors. Shorter templates might have been favored by PCR, but patient and control samples were amplified and corrected together, so both groups would have been affected equally by any skew. Fewer insertions and more nucleotide deletions at VDJ recombination sites were observed in patients with type 1 diabetes, implying thymic rearrangement abnormalities. In all four CD4+ subsets, TCRB CDR3 length was moderately but significantly shorter in type 1 diabetes patients. Because small numbers of individuals were included in the HLA sub-analyses, any influence of HLA type on TCRB rearrangement was left unresolved. Because cDNA rather than genomic DNA was sequenced, highly expressing activated cells could have been over-represented, although no difference in activation and CD3 levels was found between groups.

As for this clone: There is no known antigen for this receptor. No much larger clone is present one base from it, and per-base qualities are unavailable.

From each donor, a single peripheral blood sample of approximately 0.11 L on average was drawn into heparinised tubes. A BD FACSAria II and a panel including CD45RO, CCR7, CD25, CD127, CD95 and CD27 were used to sort naive, central memory, regulatory and stem cell-like memory CD4+ T cells. All sorted populations exceeded 98% purity. PBMCs were separated immediately by Lymphoprep density gradient centrifugation and were stained directly, without being cultured. So that batch effects would be minimized, each experiment stained and sorted samples in pairs, pairing one healthy donor with one patient. The CDR3 contains 15 residues, cysteine and phenylalanine counted. The retained sequence is limited to the CDR3, 45 bases, with the frame set at the first base. CDR1 SGHTA and CDR2 FQGNSA are derived from the germline V gene. Relative to germline, V is missing 1 base and J is missing 3 bases, with 5 bases of the junction outside any gene match.

The High Capacity cDNA Reverse Transcription Kit was used to reverse transcribe all of the isolated RNA, meaning that expressed TCRB transcripts were what got sequenced. Deep immunoSEQ sequencing was performed on naive, central memory and regulatory T cell samples, with an average of roughly 3.3 million total reads per sample. Sorted cells were lysed in RLT buffer and RNA was extracted with DNase-treated RNeasy Micro or Mini kits, depending on cell number. To prevent cross-contamination, every cell subset was processed on its own, while patient and healthy donor samples were processed together. Using the immunoSEQ multiplex PCR, TCRB sequences were amplified from cDNA into 87-bp fragments spanning the CDR3 region. Sequencing of the amplicons was done on the Illumina HiSeq platform. Concerning the study's data processing: PCR bias was computationally corrected using synthetic template baselines, reads within Hamming distance 2 were collapsed, and singletons that could not be merged were discarded. Reads were aligned against IMGT so that V, D and J genes, CDR3 length and insertions or deletions at six rearrangement sites could be assigned. Within each subset, clonotype counts were normalized to sorted cell number, and only after that were true diversity and Gini coefficients computed with the tcR R package. The overlap coefficient, calculated on TCRB nucleotide sequences, was used to measure repertoire sharing. As a proxy for the pre-selection repertoire, out-of-frame TCRB sequences from naive cells were analyzed. As stored in TCRdb, this immuneACCESS dataset retains in-frame rearrangements with V and J assigned. A fraction of the clones does not appear; measured against another copy, unresolved V genes explain less than half of the discrepancy, and the remainder lacks a known reason. The V and J calls and clone size are taken from that table; D and trimming were inferred from the DNA. The sample contains some 400,000 clones, less than 15% of them found a single time. Approximately 0.02% of the sample belongs to the ten largest clones.

This chain is built from TRBV7-2 and TRBJ2-7; 8 junctional bases match TRBD2. The clonotype was recovered from a woman between 18 and 29 years old in good health. The sample was naive CD4+ T cells from blood. The sample's cell subset or site label, decoded: true naive CD4+ T cells. At the DNA level, the sequence is TGTGCCAGCAGCTTAGAAATAGCGGGACGCTACGAGCAGTACTTC. Translated, it reads CASSLEIAGRYEQYF.